The TCR beta chain described here comes from a study of blood T cell repertoires in COVID-19. Study context: Both acute and convalescent COVID-19 samples were obtained from the United States, Italy and Spain. Sample material is recorded as cDNA or gDNA derived from T cells, B-cell-depleted T cells, or PBMCs.

The germline V gene has CDR1 MDHEN and CDR2 SYDVKM. CDR3 length equals 15 residues. The V end was cut by 3 bases, the J end by 5 bases, with 11 bases between. The data were produced by immunoSEQ multiplex PCR, yet TCRdb's version contains in-frame clones alone and is incomplete. There are around 330,000 clones in the sample; more than 70% occur only once, and around 1.6% lies in the top ten. Specimen: peripheral blood. The clonotype comes from a woman aged 25 to 39 with COVID-19, enrolled during active disease. The chain has TRBV28 and TRBJ2-6; D ambiguous. This chain's CDR3 is CASSFALTRANVLTF. The CDR3 region has the DNA TGTGCCAGCAGTTTTGCCTTAACAAGGGCCAACGTCCTGACTTTC.